The 3 T cell receptor beta chains below all came from one sample that was sequenced in a study of blood T cell repertoires in COVID-19. Repertoires were generated with immunoSEQ multiplex PCR, while TCRdb's copy carries only in-frame clones and drops some. The sample has under 110,000 clones; 71% are singletons. The sequenced sample consisted of peripheral blood. The receptors come from a human donor with acute or convalescent COVID-19. The donor label of this sample is uncertain.

V is TRBV2 and J is TRBJ1-1, with 9 bases that match TRBD1. The V gene's germline CDR1 is SNHLY and CDR2 FYNNEI. V lost 8 bases to trimming and J lost 5 bases; unmatched junction nucleotides: 12. CDR3 length: 15 residues. The CDR3 region has the DNA TGTGCCAGCGGAGCGGAGACAGGGGGAGGGACTGAAGCTTTCTTT. It codes for CASGAETGGGTEAFF.

The chain has TRBV27 and TRBJ2-7; tentative D call: TRBD1 (6 bases). This CDR3 has 13 amino acids. Germline CDR1 and CDR2: MNHEY and SMNVEV (reference sequence). V dropped 6 bases and J dropped 1 base, with 10 bases sitting between them. CDR3 region: CASREDSSYEQYF. DNA of the CDR3: TGTGCCAGCAGGGAGGACAGTTCCTACGAGCAGTACTTC.

This clone was found once. This chain joins TRBV6-1 and TRBJ2-2, with D perhaps TRBD1 (5 bases). The CDR3 consists of 13 residues. Trimming took off 3 bases at V and 7 bases at J, with 9 bases between the two ends. CDR1 and CDR2 from the germline V gene are MNHNS and SASEGT. CDR3 sequence (DNA): TGTGCCAGCAGTGACAGGGTAAACGGGGAGCTGTTTTTT. Translating it yields CASSDRVNGELFF.